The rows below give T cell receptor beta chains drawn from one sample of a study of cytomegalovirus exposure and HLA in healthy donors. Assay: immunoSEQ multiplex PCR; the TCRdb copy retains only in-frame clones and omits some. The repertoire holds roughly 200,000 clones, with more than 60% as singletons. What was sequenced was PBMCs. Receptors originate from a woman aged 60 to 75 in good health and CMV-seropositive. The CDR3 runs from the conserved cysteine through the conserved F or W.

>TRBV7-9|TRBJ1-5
CASRKTGTGGNQPQHF
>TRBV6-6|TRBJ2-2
CASSLGAGIVTGELFF
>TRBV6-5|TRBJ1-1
CASSYFQGRGTEAFF
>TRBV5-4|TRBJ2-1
CASSLALGLEGQFF
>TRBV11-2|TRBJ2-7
CASSLLAYEQYF
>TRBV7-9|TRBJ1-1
CASSSADNFEAFF
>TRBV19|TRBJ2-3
CASSIPLAIDTQYF
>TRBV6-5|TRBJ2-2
CASTEGPNTGELFF
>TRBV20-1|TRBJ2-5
CSGLATETQYF
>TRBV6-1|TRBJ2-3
CASKGGTASTDTQYF
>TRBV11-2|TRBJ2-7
CASSLRGGGNYEQYF
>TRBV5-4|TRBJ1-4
CASSLYRGDEKLFF
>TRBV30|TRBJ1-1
CAWSVEANTEAFF